This TCR beta chain was captured in a study of T-cell memory formation after mild COVID-19. A single record per CDR3 protein comes from TCRdb applying MiXCR to the 5' RACE reads. This table holds around 210,000 distinct CDR3 sequences, just over 9.5% found once. Germline V gives CDR1 MNHEY, CDR2 SVGAGI. CDR3 length: 13 residues. The germline V and J ends were trimmed by 5 bases and 4 bases, with 11 bases remaining between them. The specimen sequenced was PBMCs or a T cell subset sorted from them (not recorded which). This rearrangement joins TRBV6-5 to TRBJ2-5; D unresolved. The sequence derives from a young man who had mild COVID-19 (a few samples of this study predate the infection). Cell type and time point are not known. For the CDR3, the DNA is TGTGCCAGCAGTGTTCGATCGGCAGAGACCCAGTACTTC. It is translated as CASSVRSAETQYF.